The 16 T cell receptor beta chains listed next were all sequenced from one sample in a study of blood T cell repertoires in COVID-19. Data came from immunoSEQ multiplex PCR; TCRdb stores just in-frame clones and leaves some out. There are a few hundred thousand clones in the sample; approximately 89% occur only once, and approximately 2% lies in the top ten. The sample was peripheral blood. The receptors here all came from a woman aged 25 to 39 with COVID-19, enrolled during active disease.

This chain connects TRBV18 to TRBJ1-5; TRBD1 matches at 8 bases. The CDR3 is 14 amino acids. Germline CDR1 is KGHSH and CDR2 is LQKENI. Trimming removed 5 bases from V and 6 bases from J; junction bases left unmatched: 6. The CDR3 loop is CASSTGQGGQPQHF. Here the CDR3 DNA reads TGTGCCAGCTCAACCGGACAGGGTGGTCAGCCCCAGCATTTT.

The rearrangement uses TRBV18 and TRBJ2-5; perhaps TRBD2 as D (5 bases). From germline, CDR1 is KGHSH and CDR2 LQKENI. This CDR3 has 16 residues. The V end lost 0 bases, the J end lost 5 bases, and 16 bases lay between the germline ends. CDR3 region: CASSPPSARGGETQYF. CDR3 nucleotides: TGTGCCAGCTCACCACCGTCGGCGCGAGGCGGGGAGACCCAGTACTTC.

V and J are TRBV5-1 and TRBJ2-5; perhaps TRBD2 as D (6 bases). This CDR3 has 14 residues. From germline, CDR1 is SGHRS and CDR2 YFSETQ. With 4 bases removed from V and 0 bases from J, the gap between germline ends came to 10 bases. CDR3 protein: CASSPTSYQETQYF. Written as DNA, the CDR3 is TGCGCCAGCAGCCCAACTAGCTACCAAGAGACCCAGTACTTC.

This rearrangement joins TRBV5-4 to TRBJ2-7, with a possible D match to TRBD1 (6 bases). The CDR3 has 13 residues. With 0 bases removed from V and 7 bases from J, the gap between germline ends came to 11 bases. Per the germline V gene, CDR1 is SGHNT and CDR2 is YYREEE (reference sequence). DNA of the CDR3: TGTGCCAGCAGCTTGGACAGGGTGAGGGAGCAGTACGTC. It encodes CASSLDRVREQYV.

V usage is TRBV9 and J usage is TRBJ1-2, with D maybe TRBD1 (6 bases). CDR1 and CDR2 (germline): SGDLS, YYNGEE. This CDR3 is built from 18 residues. V gave up 3 bases and J gave up 0 bases, with 21 bases separating them. The CDR3 DNA sequence: TGTGCCAGCAGCGCCACGTATTCCGGACAGAACACTAACTATGGCTACACCTTC. Translating gives CASSATYSGQNTNYGYTF.

This sequence joins TRBV5-3 and TRBJ1-3; TRBD1 matches 10 bases. TRBV5-3 is recorded as an ORF, its role being uncertain. This CDR3 has 14 residues. The J segment lost 7 bases and the V segment lost 5 bases, leaving 6 bases of the junction unmatched. CDR3 protein: CARRKDRGKNTIYF. DNA of the CDR3: TGTGCCAGAAGAAAGGACAGGGGGAAGAACACCATATATTTT.

The chain joins TRBV10-3 to TRBJ2-2, with D maybe TRBD1 (5 bases). V dropped 11 bases and J dropped 0 bases, with 16 bases sitting between them. Germline V CDR1 and CDR2: ENHRY, SYGVKD. The CDR3 sequence is 15 residues long. DNA for the CDR3: TGTGCCTCCTCCCCAGCAGGGACGAACACCGGGGAGCTGTTTTTT. This sequence encodes CASSPAGTNTGELFF.

The chain uses TRBV9 and TRBJ2-5; tentatively, D is TRBD2 (5 bases). Germline-derived CDR1 and CDR2 are SGDLS and YYNGEE. Trimming cost V 7 bases and J 5 bases, with 15 bases left between them. The CDR3 is 13 amino acids. DNA for the CDR3: TGTGCCAGCCGGTGGTGGGAGTTGGAGACCCAGTACTTC. Encoded protein: CASRWWELETQYF.

This chain links TRBV3-1 (or the pseudogene TRBV3-2) with TRBJ1-2; 10 positions agree with TRBD1. Germline CDR1 LGHDT, CDR2 YNNKEL (reference sequence). The CDR3 sequence is 15 residues long. V was pared by 4 bases and J by 7 bases, with 9 bases of the junction left unmatched. The DNA of the CDR3 is TGTGCCAGCAGCCTCATGACAGGGGGCCTTTTTGGCTACACCTTC. Translation: CASSLMTGGLFGYTF.

About this clone itself: The junction differs from germline at one of its ends, possibly a read error. The gene calls are TRBV6-6 and TRBJ1-2; the match to TRBD1 covers 9 bases. The CDR3 loop spans 16 amino acids. Germline V gives CDR1 MNHNY, CDR2 SVGAGI (reference sequence). DNA of the CDR3: TGTGCCAGCAGTTCCCCGGGACAGGGATCTAACTATGGCTACATCTTC. Residues: CASSSPGQGSNYGYIF.

The V gene is TRBV9, the J gene TRBJ2-5, with 7 bases matching TRBD1. Trimming at V came to 0 bases and at J to 1 base, leaving 9 bases not matched to a gene. Germline CDR1 SGDLS, CDR2 YYNGEE. This CDR3 spans 17 amino acids. This chain's CDR3 is CASSVDPGGSIQETQYF. CDR3 nucleotides: TGTGCCAGCAGCGTAGACCCAGGGGGATCCATCCAAGAGACCCAGTACTTC. The full variable domain, with the rest looked up from reference TRBV9 and TRBJ2-5, is DSGVTQTPKHLITATGQRVTLRCSPRSGDLSVYWYQQSLDQGLQFLIQYYNGEERAKGNILERFSAQQFPDLHSELNLSSLELGDSALYFCASSVDPGGSIQETQYFGPGTRLLVL.

This chain uses TRBV7-9 with TRBJ2-2; D is perhaps TRBD2 (6 bases). Germline-derived CDR1 and CDR2 are SEHNR and FQNEAQ (reference sequence). Between the trimmed V and J ends, which lost 2 bases and 5 bases, there was a span of 24 bases. The length of the CDR3 is 19 residues. CDR3 DNA: TGTGCCAGCAGCTTACCTCGCGACTTGACCTCGGGGAGGACCGGGGAGCTGTTTTTT. This translates into CASSLPRDLTSGRTGELFF.

J is TRBJ1-2 and V is TRBV6-6, with 8 bases lining up with TRBD1. The V segment lost 6 bases and the J segment 3 bases; nucleotides outside the gene matches: 3. The germline V gene has CDR1 MNHNY and CDR2 SVGAGI (reference sequence). This CDR3 comprises 13 residues. This CDR3 is CASSPTGDYGYTF. CDR3 coding DNA: TGTGCCAGCAGCCCGACAGGGGACTATGGCTACACCTTC.

This clone was detected only a few times. The V gene is TRBV11-2, the J gene TRBJ2-7; D is perhaps TRBD2 (7 bases). The CDR3 totals 13 residues. Germline loops: CDR1 SGHAT, CDR2 FQNNGV. With 1 base removed from V and 6 bases from J, the gap between germline ends came to 10 bases. The CDR3 reads CASSLVGGGEQYF. In DNA, the CDR3 is TGTGCCAGCAGCTTAGTAGGGGGGGGCGAGCAGTACTTC.

The chain combines TRBV5-8 with TRBJ2-3, with D uncertain. From germline, CDR1 is SGHTS and CDR2 YDEGEE. The CDR3 is 9 amino acids. Trimming took 7 bases from V and 6 from J, leaving 3 bases between them. Written as DNA, the CDR3 is TGTGCCAGCCGGGATACGCAGTATTTT. Translation gives CASRDTQYF.

This clone was found once. The rearrangement links TRBV20-1 to TRBJ1-1; D is undetermined. CDR1 is DFQATT, CDR2 SNEGSKA, per germline (reference sequence). V lost 6 bases to trimming and J lost 4 bases, with 6 bases between them. This CDR3 comprises 10 residues. The CDR3 protein is CSALSTEAFF. CDR3 in DNA: TGCAGTGCCCTAAGCACTGAAGCTTTCTTT.